This TCR beta chain was observed in a study of TIL therapy for anti-PD-1-resistant metastatic lung cancer. The overall study: Most patients had lung adenocarcinoma; four tumors were EGFR-mutant, two ALK-rearranged; half smoked currently or formerly. By whole-exome sequencing, median non-synonymous tumor mutation burden was less than 1.8 mutations per megabase.

This CDR3 has 14 residues. The V and J ends lost 1 base and 0 bases respectively, with 4 bases between them. In germline, CDR1 is SEHNR, CDR2 FQNEAQ (reference sequence). The time point here: pre-treatment sample, taken before nivolumab and TIL therapy. Sequencing used immunoSEQ v3. The data were produced by immunoSEQ multiplex PCR, yet TCRdb's version contains in-frame clones alone and is incomplete. The sample carries about 50,000 clones, approximately 83% recorded once. V usage is TRBV7-9 and J usage is TRBJ1-5; D unclear. The source is a person between 25 and 80 years old with non-small cell lung cancer. Here the sequenced sample was blood, taken at baseline. CDR3 nucleotide sequence: TGTGCCAGCAGCTTAGGAAATAGCAATCAGCCCCAGCATTTT. Amino acids: CASSLGNSNQPQHF.